These 31 T cell receptor beta chains share one sample of origin, sequenced in a study of CD8 T cells in ankylosing spondylitis. TCRdb processed the 5' RACE reads anew with MiXCR; each CDR3 protein has one entry. The repertoire consists of some 290,000 distinct CDR3 sequences, with 20% occurring once and the leading ten covering roughly 8%. The specimen was blood, either unsorted or a sorted T cell fraction (not recorded which). The receptor source for this set is a male donor with ankylosing spondylitis or in good health (not recorded which).

This chain connects TRBV11-2 to TRBJ2-7; D ambiguous. This CDR3 comprises 14 residues. Trimming removed 0 bases from V and 2 bases from J, with 8 bases in between. The germline V gene has CDR1 SGHAT and CDR2 FQNNGV. The CDR3 DNA sequence: TGTGCCAGCAGCTTAGATGGGGTTACCTACGAGCAGTACGTC. Translated, it gives CASSLDGVTYEQYV.

A word on this clonotype: Compared with germline, one end of the junction differs, possibly owing to a read error. J is TRBJ1-1 and V is TRBV2; TRBD1 might be the D (5 bases). Germline CDR1 SNHLY, CDR2 FYNNEI. This CDR3 spans 15 amino acids. The CDR3 here is CASSLKGTANAEAFF. In DNA form, the CDR3 reads TGTGCCAGCAGCCTTAAAGGGACGGCGAACGCTGAAGCTTTCTTT. The variable domain in full, with the rest retrieved from reference TRBV2 and TRBJ1-1, is EPEVTQTPSHQVTQMGQEVILRCVPISNHLYFYWYRQILGQKVEFLVSFYNNEISEKSEIFDDQFSVERPDGSNFTLKIRSTKLEDSAMYFCASSLKGTANAEAFFGQGTRLTVV.

This clonotype was counted a few times. V usage is TRBV28 and J usage is TRBJ1-1; D unclear. The CDR3 has 14 residues. V lost 3 bases and J lost 11, with 19 bases in between. CDR1 MDHEN and CDR2 SYDVKM come from the germline V gene. CDR3 region: CASSFRRPGGYAFF. CDR3 in DNA: TGTGCCAGCAGTTTCCGGCGGCCTGGCGGTTACGCTTTCTTT.

This clonotype was observed a single time. The rearrangement uses TRBV7-3 and TRBJ2-1, with 7 positions matching TRBD1. Looked up from germline, CDR1 is SGHTA and CDR2 is FQGTGA. The ends lost 4 bases at V and 5 bases at J; junction bases unmatched: 11. The CDR3 is 16 amino acids. The CDR3 sequence is CASSYPGTADHNEQFF. In nucleotides, the CDR3 is TGTGCCAGCAGCTATCCCGGGACAGCCGACCACAATGAGCAGTTCTTC. The whole variable domain, remainder taken from reference TRBV7-3 and TRBJ2-1, is GAGVSQTPSNKVTEKGKYVELRCDPISGHTALYWYRQSLGQGPEFLIYFQGTGAADDSGLPNDRFFAVRPEGSVSTLKIQRTERGDSAVYLCASSYPGTADHNEQFFGPGTRLTVL.

This clonotype was picked up a small number of times. The chain employs TRBV27 and TRBJ2-3; D not resolved. Deletions cut 6 bases from V and 0 bases from J, with 16 bases between. The germline gives CDR1 MNHEY, CDR2 SMNVEV (reference sequence). CDR3 size: 16 residues. As DNA, the CDR3 is TGTGCCAGCAGCAACCAGGTGTTCCCTAGCACAGATACGCAGTATTTT. This sequence encodes CASSNQVFPSTDTQYF.

This clonotype was counted only a few times. The DNA of the CDR3 is TGCGCCAGCAGCAACGGACAGGGTTCGAACATTCAGTACTTC. Its translation is CASSNGQGSNIQYF. This rearrangement joins TRBV5-1 to TRBJ2-4; 8 nucleotides match TRBD1. CDR3 length: 14 amino acids. In germline, CDR1 is SGHRS, CDR2 YFSETQ. After removal of 4 bases from V and 7 bases from J, the junction contained 7 bases not matched to a gene. Together with reference TRBV5-1 and TRBJ2-4, the CDR3 gives the full variable domain: KAGVTQTPRYLIKTRGQQVTLSCSPISGHRSVSWYQQTPGQGLQFLFEYFSETQRNKGNFPGRFSGRQFSNSRSEMNVSTLELGDSALYLCASSNGQGSNIQYFGAGTRLSVL.

The rearrangement links TRBV12-3 or TRBV12-4 to TRBJ2-1; D may correspond to TRBD1 or TRBD2 (5 bases each). Between the trimmed V and J ends, which lost 4 bases and 2 bases, there was a span of 9 bases. The CDR3 loop spans 14 amino acids. Here the CDR3 DNA reads TGTGCCAGCAGTTCGGGACGGGCCTACAATGAGCAGTTCTTC. Its translation is CASSSGRAYNEQFF.

This clonotype was seen once. The V call is TRBV3-1, the J call TRBJ2-3; 11 bases map to TRBD2. CDR3 size: 19 residues. Germline V gene lookup returns CDR1 LGHDT and CDR2 YNNKEL (reference sequence). The CDR3, as DNA: TGTACCATCAGTTTCCCAACTAGCGGGGGCCGTTCAGCCACAGATACGCAGTATTTT. Its translation: CTISFPTSGGRSATDTQYF.

This clonotype was picked up a small number of times. V and J are TRBV29-1 and TRBJ1-1; D is unclear. This CDR3 is 10 amino acids long. The germline V and J ends were trimmed by 7 bases and 7 bases, with 10 bases remaining between them. The germline V gene encodes CDR1 SQVTM and CDR2 ANQGSEA. The CDR3 DNA reads as TGCAGCGCGGCAAATCATGAAGCTTTCTTT. This gives the protein CSAANHEAFF.

The CDR3 region is CASSGPVRGLTEAFF. In DNA form, the CDR3 reads TGTGCCAGCAGTGGTCCTGTTAGGGGGCTCACTGAAGCTTTCTTT. The V call is TRBV6-1, the J call TRBJ1-1; TRBD1 agrees at 7 bases. J was trimmed by 4 bases and V by 4 bases; bases with no gene match: 9. CDR1 is MNHNS and CDR2 is SASEGT in the germline V gene. The CDR3 is made up of 15 amino acids.

The chain employs TRBV9 and TRBJ2-7, with a tentative D call TRBD2 (6 bases). Per the germline V gene, CDR1 is SGDLS and CDR2 is YYNGEE. With 0 bases removed from V and 6 bases from J, the gap between germline ends came to 10 bases. CDR3 length equals 13 residues. The CDR3 reads CASSVDGRSEQYV. CDR3 nucleotides: TGTGCCAGCAGCGTAGACGGGAGAAGCGAGCAGTACGTC.

The rearrangement links TRBV7-2 to TRBJ1-1, with D tentatively TRBD1 (5 bases). Germline CDR1 and CDR2: SGHTA and FQGNSA. CDR3 length: 14 amino acids. Trimming took off 4 bases at V and 4 bases at J, with 13 bases between the two ends. Here the CDR3 reads CASSSRAVSTEAFF. CDR3 bases: TGTGCCAGCAGCTCCAGGGCTGTGAGCACTGAAGCTTTCTTT.

The chain uses TRBV12-3 or TRBV12-4 and TRBJ2-2; D possibly corresponds to TRBD1 (5 bases). Trimming pared 5 bases from V and 8 bases from J, leaving 27 bases between. CDR3 length: 18 amino acids. In DNA, the CDR3 is TGTGCCAGCAGTCCCCCCGTAGGGGTGGGCCCCTCCCCGGGGGAGCTGTTTTTT. Translated: CASSPPVGVGPSPGELFF.

This clonotype has a handful of counts. J is TRBJ2-3 and V is TRBV5-1; possible D gene TRBD1, 6 bases. V dropped 2 bases and J dropped 1 base, with 11 bases sitting between them. The CDR3 length is 15 residues. The germline V gene has CDR1 SGHRS and CDR2 YFSETQ. CDR3 DNA sequence: TGCGCCAGCAGCTTATCGGACAGCGGCACAGATACGCAGTATTTT. Amino acid sequence: CASSLSDSGTDTQYF. Variable domain in full (rest from reference TRBV5-1 and TRBJ2-3): KAGVTQTPRYLIKTRGQQVTLSCSPISGHRSVSWYQQTPGQGLQFLFEYFSETQRNKGNFPGRFSGRQFSNSRSEMNVSTLELGDSALYLCASSLSDSGTDTQYFGPGTRLTVL.

The rearrangement uses TRBV7-9 and TRBJ2-2; the match to TRBD2 covers 7 bases. The CDR3 extends over 17 amino acids. With 2 bases clipped from V and 1 base from J, the junction kept 7 bases outside the gene matches. From germline, CDR1 is SEHNR and CDR2 FQNEAQ (reference sequence). This chain's CDR3 is CASSLPSRGMNTGELFF. CDR3 nucleotides: TGTGCCAGCAGCTTACCGTCGCGGGGGATGAACACCGGGGAGCTGTTTTTT.

J is TRBJ1-5 and V is TRBV18; D unclear. Germline CDR1 reads KGHSH; CDR2 reads LQKENI. This CDR3 region has 14 residues. The V and J ends lost 3 bases and 5 bases respectively, with 11 bases between them. The CDR3 coding sequence is TGTGCCAGCTCACCCTCGGGCGGGGATCAGCCCCAGCATTTT. Translating gives CASSPSGGDQPQHF.

This sequence joins TRBV6-5 and TRBJ2-5; D remains unclear. Trimming stripped 0 bases from V and 4 bases from J, with 9 bases between. CDR3 length: 14 residues. The germline V gene has CDR1 MNHEY and CDR2 SVGAGI. CDR3 residues: CASSYSTVGETQYF. The CDR3 coding sequence is TGTGCCAGCAGTTACTCGACGGTGGGAGAGACCCAGTACTTC.

The chain joins TRBV20-1 to TRBJ1-1; weak D call: TRBD1 (5 bases). The CDR3 is 13 amino acids. From germline, CDR1 is DFQATT and CDR2 SNEGSKA (reference sequence). Trimming stripped 6 bases from V and 6 bases from J, with 17 bases between. The CDR3 region is CSANQGPSSEAFF. CDR3 DNA: TGCAGTGCCAATCAGGGCCCCTCATCTGAAGCTTTCTTT.

This clonotype appeared many times. The genes are TRBV5-6 and TRBJ2-1; D is unclear. This CDR3 comprises 13 residues. Germline values: CDR1 SGHDT, CDR2 YYEEEE. With 2 bases removed from V and 8 bases from J, the gap between germline ends came to 11 bases. DNA for the CDR3: TGTGCCAGCAGCTTTCTAGGGCAGGATGAGCAGTTCTTC. It specifies CASSFLGQDEQFF.

Regarding this clonotype: A much larger clone lies a single base off, so this may be a read error. The V call is TRBV20-1, the J call TRBJ2-5; a weak D match, TRBD2 (5 bases). This CDR3 region has 13 residues. Germline lookup yields CDR1 DFQATT and CDR2 SNEGSKA (reference sequence). The CDR3 DNA reads TGCATTGCTAGAGGGTCAGGCCAAGAGACCCAGTACTTC. Protein: CIARGSGQETQYF.

This clonotype was recorded many times. This chain uses TRBV7-2 with TRBJ1-4; TRBD1 agrees at 9 bases. Germline V gene lookup returns CDR1 SGHTA and CDR2 FQGNSA. Trimming removed 6 bases from V and 8 bases from J; junction bases left unmatched: 7. This CDR3 spans 14 amino acids. DNA for the CDR3: TGTGCCAGCAGTACCGGACAGGGGAGGGAAAAACTGTTTTTT. This translates into CASSTGQGREKLFF.

The V and J genes are TRBV27 and TRBJ2-3, with 10 bases lining up with TRBD2. Germline-derived CDR1 and CDR2 are MNHEY and SMNVEV (reference sequence). The CDR3 runs to 18 residues. V was pared by 3 bases and J by 0 bases, with 9 bases of the junction left unmatched. The CDR3 DNA reads as TGTGCCAGCAGTTTCACCGGGACTAGCGTATTTAGCACAGATACGCAGTATTTT. Translated, it gives CASSFTGTSVFSTDTQYF.

There are a few counts of this clonotype. The chain has TRBV29-1 and TRBJ2-3; 7 nucleotides line up with TRBD1. CDR1 and CDR2 from the germline V gene are SQVTM and ANQGSEA. This CDR3 is 13 amino acids long. CDR3 protein: CGSTGTVEDTQYF. DNA for the CDR3: TGCGGCTCGACCGGGACAGTGGAAGATACGCAGTATTTT.

The chain combines TRBV11-2 with TRBJ2-1; TRBD1 matches 7 bases. The CDR3 is 17 amino acids. J was trimmed by 1 base and V by 5 bases; bases with no gene match: 11. Per the germline V gene, CDR1 is SGHAT and CDR2 is FQNNGV. Here the CDR3 reads CASSPTRDRFSYNEQFF. CDR3 in DNA: TGTGCCAGCAGCCCAACCAGGGACAGATTTTCCTACAATGAGCAGTTCTTC.

The rearrangement uses TRBV20-1 and TRBJ2-1; the match to TRBD2 covers 7 bases. V lost 5 bases to trimming and J lost 4 bases; unmatched junction nucleotides: 17. The CDR3 extends over 17 amino acids. The germline gives CDR1 DFQATT, CDR2 SNEGSKA (reference sequence). CDR3 bases: TGCAGTGCTGCCCCGACTTCGGCGGGGGATGGGTACAATGAGCAGTTCTTC. Its translation: CSAAPTSAGDGYNEQFF.

The chain employs TRBV5-1 and TRBJ1-1; tentatively, D is TRBD1 (5 bases). In germline, CDR1 is SGHRS, CDR2 YFSETQ. V shed 6 bases and J shed 0 bases, with 12 bases lying between them. The CDR3 runs 14 residues. CDR3 protein: CASTPGTVNTEAFF. DNA for the CDR3: TGCGCCAGCACACCCGGGACGGTGAACACTGAAGCTTTCTTT.

The chain joins TRBV20-1 to TRBJ1-6, with TRBD1 as a possible D gene (5 bases). This CDR3 comprises 13 residues. Germline V gene lookup returns CDR1 DFQATT and CDR2 SNEGSKA (reference sequence). CDR3 nucleotides: TGCGCTGCGGTCCAGGGTAATAATTCACCCCTCCACTTT. It yields the protein CAAVQGNNSPLHF.

This clonotype has a count of ten or more. The chain links TRBV4-1 to TRBJ1-2; TRBD1 might be the D (6 bases). The CDR3 totals 17 residues. The V end lost 0 bases, the J end lost 2 bases, and 16 bases lay between the germline ends. Germline lookup yields CDR1 MGHRA and CDR2 YSYEKL. The CDR3 region has the DNA TGCGCCAGCAGCCAAGATCCCGCGGGGGCGAACAACTATGGCTACACCTTC. This gives the protein CASSQDPAGANNYGYTF.

The chain carries TRBV5-1 and TRBJ2-2; D may be TRBD2 (5 bases). V shed 4 bases and J shed 1 base, with 11 bases lying between them. CDR1 and CDR2 from the germline V gene are SGHRS and YFSETQ. CDR3 size: 15 residues. CDR3 residues: CASSKRTVNTGELFF. Here the CDR3 DNA reads TGCGCCAGCAGCAAACGGACTGTGAACACCGGGGAGCTGTTTTTT. The variable domain in full, with the rest retrieved from reference TRBV5-1 and TRBJ2-2, is KAGVTQTPRYLIKTRGQQVTLSCSPISGHRSVSWYQQTPGQGLQFLFEYFSETQRNKGNFPGRFSGRQFSNSRSEMNVSTLELGDSALYLCASSKRTVNTGELFFGEGSRLTVL.

This clonotype was counted ten times or more. The chain links TRBV10-3 to TRBJ1-5; tentative D call: TRBD1 (5 bases). CDR3 length equals 14 residues. Trimming cost V 0 bases and J 6 bases, with 9 bases left between them. Germline V gives CDR1 ENHRY, CDR2 SYGVKD. In DNA, the CDR3 is TGTGCCATCAGTGAGTCTGGAGGGACTCAGCCCCAGCATTTT. This translates into CAISESGGTQPQHF.

The chain employs TRBV11-2 and TRBJ2-1; TRBD2 matches 13 bases. The CDR3 length is 16 residues. The J segment lost 4 bases and the V segment lost 5 bases, leaving 5 bases of the junction unmatched. Germline assignment: CDR1 SGHAT and CDR2 FQNNGV. The DNA of the CDR3 is TGTGCCAGCAGCATTCCGGGACTAGCGGGATACAATGAGCAGTTCTTC. Translation gives CASSIPGLAGYNEQFF. Together with reference TRBV11-2 and TRBJ2-1, the CDR3 gives the full variable domain: EAGVAQSPRYKIIEKRQSVAFWCNPISGHATLYWYQQILGQGPKLLIQFQNNGVVDDSQLPKDRFSAERLKGVDSTLKIQPAKLEDSAVYLCASSIPGLAGYNEQFFGPGTRLTVL.